This T cell receptor (beta chain) was sequenced in a study of regulatory T cells in long-lasting Graves disease. Noted time point: newly diagnosed GD, antithyroid drugs for less than 3 months. The TCR library was prepared using RNA isolated from PBMCs. With iRepertoire HTBI primers and Arm-PCR of CDR3 regions, TCR beta libraries were built. Authors' methods: Taken together, the samples had 50 to 70 TRBV and 14 TRBJ segments identified. TCRdb reprocessed the multiplex PCR reads via MiXCR and lists one record per CDR3 protein. These V and J calls originate from TCRdb's pipeline instead of the authors' own analysis. The data contain around 360,000 distinct CDR3 sequences, 15% to 20% of them singletons. The germline V gene encodes CDR1 DFQATT and CDR2 SNEGSKA (reference sequence). This CDR3 comprises 12 residues. These same data were also listed under a study on T cells in Graves' hyperthyroidism and ophthalmopathy. Turning to that study: A first-round RT-PCR of the TCR CDR3 used the HTBI primer set.

The chain has TRBV20-1 and TRBJ1-6; possibly TRBD1 for D (6 bases). Sequences were derived from peripheral blood mononuclear cells (PBMCs), sampled at new diagnosis, from a patient treated with antithyroid drugs. This TCR was sampled from a woman aged 18-30 years with Graves disease. The CDR3 sequence: CRPTGALSPLHF. The DNA for the CDR3 is TGCAGGCCGACGGGGGCCCTGTCACCCCTCCACTTT.